Reported below is one T cell receptor (beta chain). Its specificity is unknown. This CDR3 region has 16 residues. CDR1 is LNHNV and CDR2 is YYDKDF in the germline V gene (reference sequence). The V and J ends lost 1 base and 0 bases respectively, with 10 bases between them. These data are taken from a study of cytomegalovirus exposure and HLA in healthy donors. Both 60 Vbeta primers and 13 Jbeta primers went into the PCR. Clones were sequenced by immunoSEQ multiplex PCR, and TCRdb holds only the in-frame ones, with some missing. Of 100,000 to 150,000 clones in the sample, about 73% were seen once. Points from the study as a whole: A further, later analysis showed that HLA-associated TCR beta chains (compared with equally common others) were more clonally expanded.

The chain recombines TRBV15 with TRBJ1-5; maybe TRBD1 (5 bases). Sample: PBMCs. This clonotype was sampled from a woman in her forties in good health and CMV-seropositive. Here the CDR3 DNA reads TGTGCCACCAGCAGAGGTCGGGGGAATAGCAATCAGCCCCAGCATTTT. This translates into CATSRGRGNSNQPQHF.